A selection of T cell receptor beta chains follows, all from one sample in a study of cytomegalovirus exposure and HLA in healthy donors. The repertoire was sequenced with immunoSEQ multiplex PCR; TCRdb's copy has only in-frame clones and lacks some. This repertoire shows more than 150,000 clones, over 70% found once; its top ten account for 1.3%. Sequenced material: PBMCs. The receptors derive from a man between 45 and 60 years old in good health and CMV-seropositive. CDR3s include the opening cysteine and the closing phenylalanine or tryptophan. The D gene is left open where the match is weak. Clone size appears in some rows only: once, few, many, or a class for an expanded clone.

NA | NA | TRBJ1-5 | TRBV6-1 | TGTGCCAGCAGTTCGCGGGGGGGCAATCAGCCCCAGCATTTT | CASSSRGGNQPQHF
TRBD1 | NA | TRBJ1-4 | TRBV7-9 | TGTGCCATCGGGACAGGGGTTAATGAAAAACTGTTTTTT | CAIGTGVNEKLFF
NA | few | TRBJ2-5 | TRBV27 | TGTGCCAGCAGTTTTCCGCGAGTCCAAGAGACCCAGTACTTC | CASSFPRVQETQYF
NA | NA | TRBJ2-3 | TRBV5-1 | TGCGCCAGCAGCGGAGGGTCAGATACGCAGTATTTT | CASSGGSDTQYF
TRBD2 | NA | TRBJ2-1 | TRBV2 | TGTGCCAGCAGTCTCGGACTAGCGGCAAACAATGAGCAGTTCTTC | CASSLGLAANNEQFF
NA | NA | TRBJ2-5 | TRBV5-1 | TGCGCCAGCAGCTCAGGGACATCGCAAGAGACCCAGTACTTC | CASSSGTSQETQYF
TRBD2 | NA | TRBJ2-1 | TRBV5-4 | TGTGCCAGCAGGGGGACTAGCGGGGGGGCCCGTAAGCAGTTCTTC | CASRGTSGGARKQFF
NA | NA | TRBJ1-2 | TRBV28 | TGTGCCAGCAGTGCCCCGTCCGAAAAACGGGGCTACACCTTC | CASSAPSEKRGYTF
NA | NA | TRBJ2-5 | TRBV6-5 | TGTGCCAGCAGTTACTTGGTGGGCCACGGGACCCAGTACTTC | CASSYLVGHGTQYF
TRBD1 | few | TRBJ2-7 | TRBV28 | TGTGCCAGCAGCCGAGGACAGGTGGGATCCTACGAGCAGTACTTC | CASSRGQVGSYEQYF
NA | once | TRBJ2-3 | TRBV6-6 | TGTGCCAGCACCTCAACTGCGAGTGGAGATACGCAGTATTTT | CASTSTASGDTQYF
TRBD2 | NA | TRBJ2-5 | TRBV5-8 | TGTGCCAGCAGCTTGGTAGCGGGAGGGGAGGAGACCCAGTACTTC | CASSLVAGGEETQYF
NA | NA | TRBJ1-4 | TRBV19 | TGTGCCAGTAGTATTAGACGGGGTAATGAAAAACTGTTTTTT | CASSIRRGNEKLFF
TRBD1 | once | TRBJ2-1 | TRBV9 | TGTGCCAGCAGCCCTACAGGGGGGCATGAGCAGTTCTTC | CASSPTGGHEQFF
TRBD1 | NA | TRBJ2-6 | TRBV5-1 | TGCGCCAGCAGCAGATACCCGGGGACAGGGAGCACCGGGGCCAACGTCCTGACTTTC | CASSRYPGTGSTGANVLTF
TRBD1 | NA | TRBJ2-7 | TRBV10-3 | TGTGCCATCAGTGGGACAGGGAACAACGAGCAGTACTTC | CAISGTGNNEQYF
NA | NA | TRBJ1-6 | TRBV5-4 | TGTGCCAGCAGCTTGGAGCAGGGGTCACCCCTCCACTTT | CASSLEQGSPLHF
NA | NA | TRBJ1-5 | TRBV21-1 | TGTGCCAGCAGCAAAGAAGCGGGACGAGTCTATAGCAATCAGCCCCAGCATTTT | CASSKEAGRVYSNQPQHF
TRBD1 | NA | TRBJ2-7 | TRBV6-1 | TGTGCCAGCAGCCGACAGGGGAGGGAGCAGTACTTC | CASSRQGREQYF
NA | NA | TRBJ1-5 | TRBV11-2 | TGTGCCAGCAGCGCACTCGGACGGGATGATCAGCCCCAGCATTTT | CASSALGRDDQPQHF
TRBD1 | few | TRBJ2-1 | TRBV9 | TGTGCCAGCAGCGAAACAGGGGTATCCTACAATGAGCAGTTCTTC | CASSETGVSYNEQFF
NA | few | TRBJ2-3 | TRBV15 | TGTGCCACCAGCAGGGAGAGGTCTGATACGCAGTATTTT | CATSRERSDTQYF
NA | NA | TRBJ2-7 | TRBV27 | TGTGCCAGCAGTTTATTCGAACAGAAGACGGCCTACGAGCAGTACTTC | CASSLFEQKTAYEQYF
NA | NA | TRBJ1-1 | TRBV4-1 | TGCGCCAGCAGCCCCGGGAGGTTCGAGGCTGAAGCTTTCTTT | CASSPGRFEAEAFF
TRBD1 | NA | TRBJ2-3 | TRBV7-2 | TGTGCCAGCAGGAACCAGGGGGCGCTTAGCACAGATACGCAGTATTTT | CASRNQGALSTDTQYF
TRBD2 | NA | TRBJ2-1 | TRBV15 | TGTGCCACCAGCAGAGGGGAGGCGGGGGGGCCTAGGAATGAGCAGTTCTTC | CATSRGEAGGPRNEQFF
NA | few | TRBJ2-6 | TRBV27 | TGTGCCAGCAGTGGACTAGGGGCCAACGTCCTGACTTTC | CASSGLGANVLTF
TRBD2 | NA | TRBJ2-1 | TRBV19 | TGTGCCAGTAGTATCCCGACTAGCTTCAGCTCCTACAATGAGCAGTTCTTC | CASSIPTSFSSYNEQFF
TRBD1 | NA | TRBJ2-7 | TRBV5-6 | TGTGCCAGCAGCCTAGACAGGGGCAACGAGCAGTACTTC | CASSLDRGNEQYF
NA | NA | TRBJ1-2 | TRBV5-1 | TGCGCCAGCAGCTCCCGGGAAGCATTCTTGGGCTACACCTTC | CASSSREAFLGYTF
NA | NA | TRBJ2-5 | TRBV5-4 | TGTGCCAGCAGCCCATCGGGGGGCCACGAGACCCAGTACTTC | CASSPSGGHETQYF
NA | NA | TRBJ2-7 | TRBV6-1 | TGTGCCAGCCAAGACAGGTTTTACGAGCAGTACTTC | CASQDRFYEQYF
TRBD1 | NA | TRBJ2-3 | TRBV6-1 | TGTGCCAGCAGGCAGGGGGCCGCAGATACGCAGTATTTT | CASRQGAADTQYF
NA | NA | TRBJ2-4 | TRBV15 | TGTGCCACCAGCCGAAACTCGGGAAACATTCAGTACTTC | CATSRNSGNIQYF
NA | few | TRBJ1-1 | TRBV2 | TGTGCCAGCAGTGAAGAGGGGAGGGCTGAAGCTTTCTTT | CASSEEGRAEAFF
NA | NA | TRBJ1-4 | TRBV7-9 | TGTGCCAGCAGCCGAAATTCAGGGAATGAAAAACTGTTTTTT | CASSRNSGNEKLFF
TRBD1 | NA | TRBJ1-2 | TRBV28 | TGTGCCAGCAGTTTATTCGGACAGGCCTCGACCCCTAACTATGGCTACACCTTC | CASSLFGQASTPNYGYTF
TRBD1 | NA | TRBJ2-1 | TRBV5-1 | TGCGCCAGCAGCAGGGGGACAGGATCCTACAATGAGCAGTTCTTC | CASSRGTGSYNEQFF
TRBD2 | NA | TRBJ2-7 | TRBV7-9 | TGTGCCAGCAGCCCTACTAGCGGGAGGCTGTACGAGCAGTACTTC | CASSPTSGRLYEQYF
TRBD1 | NA | TRBJ1-4 | TRBV5-1 | TGCGCCAGCAGCCTGACAGGGTTAGAAAAACTGTTTTTT | CASSLTGLEKLFF
NA | NA | TRBJ1-4 | TRBV6-6 | TGTGCCAGCAGTCAACAGGGAGTTGGTGAAAAACTGTTTTTT | CASSQQGVGEKLFF
TRBD1 | once | TRBJ2-4 | TRBV7-8 | TGTGCCAGCAGCCCTCTAGGGGGCAGGGACATTCAGTACTTC | CASSPLGGRDIQYF
TRBD1 | NA | TRBJ2-7 | TRBV28 | TGTGCCAGCAGGCTAGGAGGGGTCGGGACAGGGCATCACGAGCAGTACTTC | CASRLGGVGTGHHEQYF
NA | NA | TRBJ1-1 | TRBV5-1 | TGCGCCAGCAGCGGAACCGGGTCGCACACTGAAGCTTTCTTT | CASSGTGSHTEAFF
NA | NA | TRBJ2-5 | TRBV7-9 | TGTGCCAGCAGCTTAGCGACTAGGAAAGAGACCCAGTACTTC | CASSLATRKETQYF
NA | NA | TRBJ2-1 | TRBV21-1 | TGTGCCAGTTACTTGGGGGGGCCGTATCGGAATGAGCAGTTCTTC | CASYLGGPYRNEQFF
NA | NA | TRBJ2-1 | TRBV9 | TGTGCCAGCAGCGTTGAGGGCTACAATGAGCAGTTCTTC | CASSVEGYNEQFF
NA | NA | TRBJ2-1 | TRBV29-1 | TGCAGCGTTGAAGGACAGGAGTTCTACTCCTACAATGAGCAGTTCTTC | CSVEGQEFYSYNEQFF
TRBD1 | NA | TRBJ2-7 | TRBV5-5 | TGTGCCAGCAGTTTGGGGCCCGGGACAGGGGGCTACGAGCAGTACTTC | CASSLGPGTGGYEQYF
TRBD1 | NA | TRBJ2-7 | TRBV10-3 | TGTGCCATCAGTGGGGCAGGGGGCGGGTACGAGCAGTACTTC | CAISGAGGGYEQYF
TRBD1 | NA | TRBJ2-1 | TRBV29-1 | TGCAGCGTTGGGGACACCGGGACAGGGTCGGACAATGAGCAGTTCTTC | CSVGDTGTGSDNEQFF
TRBD2 | NA | TRBJ2-3 | TRBV9 | TGTGCCAGCAGCCCTAGCGGGAGTATTGGGACGCAGTATTTT | CASSPSGSIGTQYF
TRBD2 | NA | TRBJ2-3 | TRBV7-8 | TGTGCCAGCAGCTTAGTCGGGACTAGCGGGAGGGTTTGGAGCACAGATACGCAGTATTTT | CASSLVGTSGRVWSTDTQYF
NA | once | TRBJ2-3 | TRBV4-1 | TGCGCCAGCAGCCAGGGCTGGACAGCTTTTAGCACAGATACGCAGTATTTT | CASSQGWTAFSTDTQYF
NA | NA | TRBJ2-4 | TRBV5-1 | TGCGCCAGCAGCTGGGAGACAGGCAGCATTCAGTACTTC | CASSWETGSIQYF